The 18 T cell receptor beta chains in this list originate from one sample, sequenced in a study of shared clonotypes between healthy human individuals. The method was immunoSEQ multiplex PCR; TCRdb's version includes in-frame clones alone and lacks a portion of them. This sample has 2 million to 2.5 million clones, with 95% found just once. Sequencing input: naive CD4+ T cells sorted from blood. Subset meaning: CD45RA+ positively selected. Receptors were obtained from a man aged 18 to 35 in good health.

Comment on this clone: This sample includes further DNA sequences coding for the same CDR3. J is TRBJ2-7 and V is TRBV7-2; 10 bases fit TRBD2. This CDR3 contains 15 residues. Unmatched junction bases numbered 7, after V lost 4 bases and J lost 4 bases. CDR1 SGHTA and CDR2 FQGNSA come from the germline V gene. The CDR3 here is CASSSPGLASYEQYF. CDR3 bases: TGTGCCAGCAGCTCCCCGGGACTAGCGTCATACGAGCAGTACTTC. Supplemented by reference TRBV7-2 and TRBJ2-7, the full variable domain reads GAGVSQSPSNKVTEKGKDVELRCDPISGHTALYWYRQSLGQGLEFLIYFQGNSAPDKSGLPSDRFSAERTGGSVSTLTIQRTQQEDSAVYLCASSSPGLASYEQYFGPGTRLTVT.

The chain links TRBV6-1 to TRBJ1-5, with D perhaps matching TRBD1 (6 bases). The V gene's germline CDR1 is MNHNS and CDR2 SASEGT. The CDR3 covers 16 residues. V was pared by 2 bases and J by 7 bases, with 18 bases between. In DNA form, the CDR3 reads TGTGCCAGCAGTGAAAAGGCAGGGGTAAGTCGACAGCCCCAGCATTTT. Protein sequence: CASSEKAGVSRQPQHF.

The chain combines TRBV6-5 with TRBJ2-3, with D maybe TRBD2 (6 bases). V lost 8 bases to trimming and J lost 8 bases, with 14 bases between them. The CDR3 consists of 12 residues. Germline assignment: CDR1 MNHEY and CDR2 SVGAGI. The CDR3 region is CASSGDSGTQYF. Here the CDR3 DNA reads TGTGCCAGCTCGGGGGACTCCGGTACGCAGTATTTT.

This rearrangement joins TRBV10-1 to TRBJ2-7, with 9 positions matching TRBD1. Germline lookup yields CDR1 WNHNN and CDR2 SYGVQD (reference sequence). Trimming at V came to 2 bases and at J to 6 bases, leaving 8 bases not matched to a gene. There are 15 residues in the CDR3. CDR3 protein: CASSETSGTGFEQYF. Here the CDR3 DNA reads TGCGCCAGCAGTGAGACCTCCGGGACAGGGTTCGAGCAGTACTTC.

In this sample, this clone turned up once. The chain joins TRBV19 to TRBJ1-5, with a weak D call TRBD1 (6 bases). Germline CDR1 reads LNHDA; CDR2 reads SQIVND (reference sequence). The V and J ends lost 6 bases and 5 bases respectively, with 11 bases between them. CDR3 length: 13 residues. CDR3 bases: TGTGCCAGTAGCAGGGGAAAGTATCAGCCCCAGCATTTT. Protein: CASSRGKYQPQHF.

The V call is TRBV19, the J call TRBJ1-5; no clear D. CDR3 length: 16 amino acids. Deletions cut 3 bases from V and 4 bases from J, with 16 bases between. Germline V gene lookup returns CDR1 LNHDA and CDR2 SQIVND (reference sequence). CDR3: CASSIHPRQRNQPQHF. The CDR3 bases are TGTGCCAGTAGTATTCACCCGCGGCAGAGAAATCAGCCCCAGCATTTT.

In the case of this clone: A read error may produce the germline difference seen at one junction end. This sequence joins TRBV6-5 and TRBJ2-1; D remains ambiguous. The CDR3 totals 13 residues. Germline V gene data show CDR1 as MNHEY and CDR2 as SVGAGI. This chain's CDR3 is CASSYSKSFHPVF. The CDR3, as DNA: TGTGCCAGCAGTTACTCGAAGTCCTTCCACCCAGTCTTC.

The chain carries TRBV11-2 and TRBJ2-1; TRBD2 aligns across 7 bases. Looked up from germline, CDR1 is SGHAT and CDR2 is FQNNGV. CDR3 length: 15 amino acids. V shed 3 bases and J 7 bases; nucleotides not matched to a gene: 9. The CDR3 here is CASSFLGGSGNEQFF. In DNA, the CDR3 is TGTGCCAGCAGCTTTCTTGGCGGGAGTGGTAATGAGCAGTTCTTC.

The chain employs TRBV7-8 and TRBJ1-2; 7 bases are a match to TRBD1. Trimming removed 1 base from V and 5 bases from J; junction bases left unmatched: 7. The CDR3 runs to 15 residues. Germline CDR1 and CDR2: SGHVS and FQNEAQ. The CDR3 region has the DNA TGTGCCAGCAGCTTAGGTACAGGGGATTATTATGGCTACACCTTC. As protein: CASSLGTGDYYGYTF.

This chain uses TRBV9 with TRBJ1-1; no clear D. Per the germline V gene, CDR1 is SGDLS and CDR2 is YYNGEE. The CDR3 sequence is 15 residues long. V was clipped by 0 bases and J by 3 bases, with 12 bases between them. The CDR3, as DNA: TGTGCCAGCAGCGTAGATTCGGGATCCGACACTGAAGCTTTCTTT. It encodes CASSVDSGSDTEAFF. The full variable domain, rest sourced from reference TRBV9 and TRBJ1-1, is DSGVTQTPKHLITATGQRVTLRCSPRSGDLSVYWYQQSLDQGLQFLIQYYNGEERAKGNILERFSAQQFPDLHSELNLSSLELGDSALYFCASSVDSGSDTEAFFGQGTRLTVV.

The chain uses TRBV27 and TRBJ1-1; no clear D. Germline V CDR1 and CDR2: MNHEY, SMNVEV (reference sequence). Trimming removed 7 bases at V and 0 bases at J, with 12 bases between. This CDR3 contains 14 residues. The CDR3 spells CASTPGHMNTEAFF. CDR3 sequence (DNA): TGTGCCAGCACCCCTGGTCACATGAACACTGAAGCTTTCTTT.

The gene calls are TRBV6-5 and TRBJ2-7; D may correspond to TRBD1 or TRBD2 (5 bases each). The CDR3 runs 13 residues. The V and J ends lost 3 bases and 2 bases respectively, with 8 bases between them. Germline lookup yields CDR1 MNHEY and CDR2 SVGAGI. CDR3 in amino acids: CASSYKGPYEQYF. The CDR3 DNA is TGTGCCAGCAGTTATAAGGGACCCTACGAGCAGTACTTC.

The rearrangement links TRBV7-9 to TRBJ2-1; the match to TRBD2 covers 14 bases. The V segment lost 5 bases and the J segment 9 bases; nucleotides outside the gene matches: 6. The CDR3 is 15 amino acids. Per germline, CDR1 SEHNR and CDR2 FQNEAQ (reference sequence). Here the CDR3 DNA reads TGTGCCAGCAGCCCCGGGACTAGCGGGGGTGGTGAGCAGTTCTTC. Protein: CASSPGTSGGGEQFF.

The rearrangement joins TRBV12-5 to TRBJ1-4; tentative D call: TRBD1 (6 bases). The CDR3 spans 18 residues. Trimming removed 0 bases at V and 0 bases at J, with 14 bases between. The germline V gene encodes CDR1 LGHNT and CDR2 FRNRAP. CDR3 DNA sequence: TGTGCTAGTGGTTTGGTTCCGGGGGCACGGGCAACTAATGAAAAACTGTTTTTT. Translation: CASGLVPGARATNEKLFF.

This chain links TRBV19 with TRBJ2-7, with 10 bases fitting TRBD1. Germline V lookup: CDR1 LNHDA, CDR2 SQIVND (reference sequence). V trimming: 4 bases; J trimming: 2 bases; junction bases outside the gene matches: 5. This CDR3 has 15 amino acids. The CDR3 region has the DNA TGTGCCAGTAGTAGGGAGGGACAGGGGCCCTACGAGCAGTACTTC. It yields the protein CASSREGQGPYEQYF.

The rearrangement uses TRBV30 and TRBJ2-2; D remains ambiguous. CDR3 size: 16 residues. V was shortened by 0 bases and J by 0 bases, with 11 bases between the two germline ends. CDR1 is GTSNPN, CDR2 SVGIG, per germline (reference sequence). The CDR3 DNA is TGTGCCTGGAGTGTACAAAGGACCGCGAACACCGGGGAGCTGTTTTTT. It yields the protein CAWSVQRTANTGELFF. The full variable domain, in which reference TRBV30 and TRBJ2-2 provide the parts outside the CDR3, is SQTIHQWPATLVQPVGSPLSLECTVEGTSNPNLYWYRQAAGRGLQLLFYSVGIGQISSEVPQNLSASRPQDRQFILSSKKLLLSDSGFYLCAWSVQRTANTGELFFGEGSRLTVL.

This sequence joins TRBV6-6 and TRBJ1-3, with TRBD1 identical over 8 bases. There are 15 residues in the CDR3. After removal of 7 bases from V and 4 bases from J, the junction contained 9 bases not matched to a gene. From germline, CDR1 is MNHNY and CDR2 SVGAGI (reference sequence). CDR3 bases: TGTGCCAGCACACCGACAGGGGTGGTAGGAAACACCATATATTTT. It is translated as CASTPTGVVGNTIYF.

The chain is built from TRBV29-1 and TRBJ2-7; unclear D gene. V dropped 7 bases and J dropped 12 bases, with 19 bases sitting between them. The CDR3 has 11 amino acids. Germline V gene sequence: CDR1 SQVTM, CDR2 ANQGSEA. The CDR3 protein is CSGKTSGVTYF. CDR3 sequence (DNA): TGCAGCGGAAAAACCAGTGGGGTGACGTACTTC.